Below, 29 T cell receptor beta chains from the same sample are listed, as sequenced in a study of shared clonotypes between healthy human individuals. Profiling relied on immunoSEQ multiplex PCR, and the TCRdb table lists in-frame clones only, not all of them. The sample carries over a million clones, approximately 80% recorded once. The sequenced sample was memory CD4+ T cells from PBMCs. The subset here: CD45RA-negative fraction. The receptors derive from a man between 18 and 29 years old in good health. Some clones in this sample may be carry-over from other donors' samples.

The rearrangement links TRBV2 to TRBJ2-7, with no clear D. V lost 11 bases to trimming and J lost 4 bases, with 12 bases between them. From germline, CDR1 is SNHLY and CDR2 FYNNEI. The CDR3 is 11 amino acids. This chain's CDR3 is CAGSSSYEQYF. Here the CDR3 DNA reads TGTGCCGGATCGAGCTCTTACGAGCAGTACTTC.

The chain has TRBV7-2 and TRBJ2-3, with 11 bases that match TRBD2. The CDR3 contains 15 residues. Unmatched junction bases numbered 6, after V lost 5 bases and J lost 5 bases. The V gene's germline CDR1 is SGHTA and CDR2 FQGNSA. The CDR3 bases are TGTGCCAGCAGCCCTAGCGGGAGGCCGGGAGATACGCAGTATTTT. It specifies CASSPSGRPGDTQYF. The full variable domain, its missing parts supplied by reference TRBV7-2 and TRBJ2-3, is GAGVSQSPSNKVTEKGKDVELRCDPISGHTALYWYRQSLGQGLEFLIYFQGNSAPDKSGLPSDRFSAERTGGSVSTLTIQRTQQEDSAVYLCASSPSGRPGDTQYFGPGTRLTVL.

J is TRBJ1-2 and V is TRBV29-1; D is unresolved. V shed 4 bases and J shed 5 bases, with 8 bases lying between them. This CDR3 comprises 11 residues. Germline V gene data show CDR1 as SQVTM and CDR2 as ANQGSEA. In nucleotides, the CDR3 is TGCAGCGTTGCCAGGACTTATGGCTACACCTTC. Translated: CSVARTYGYTF.

Details on this clone: One end of the junction varies from germline; a read error may be responsible. The chain has TRBV7-6 and TRBJ2-1; either TRBD1 or TRBD2 may supply D (5 bases each). CDR1 SGHVS and CDR2 FNYEAQ come from the germline V gene. The CDR3 has 15 residues. The CDR3 spells CASSSPTGTGNERFF. In DNA form, the CDR3 reads TGTGCCAGCAGCTCGCCGACTGGGACCGGCAATGAGCGGTTCTTC.

V gene TRBV19 combines with J gene TRBJ2-7; a weak D match, TRBD2 (6 bases). The V and J ends lost 9 bases and 4 bases respectively, with 28 bases between them. The germline V gene encodes CDR1 LNHDA and CDR2 SQIVND (reference sequence). The CDR3 totals 17 residues. CDR3 bases: TGTGCCAGCCCCTCTTATATCGGTAAGGGAGGCGATTACGAGCAGTACTTC. This codes for CASPSYIGKGGDYEQYF.

This chain connects TRBV21-1 to TRBJ2-7; TRBD2, the table's D call, was not compared with the DNA. TRBV21-1 is assigned pseudogene status. CDR3 length equals 17 residues. In DNA, the CDR3 is TGTGCCAGCAGGGATAGGAGACTAGCGGGATCCTCCTACGAGCAGTACTTC. Protein product: CASRDRRLAGSSYEQYF.

CDR3 protein: CASSKYTTNYGYTF. CDR3 DNA sequence: TGCGCCAGCAGCAAATACACGACTAACTATGGCTACACCTTC. The V call is TRBV5-1, the J call TRBJ1-2; D not resolved. From germline, CDR1 is SGHRS and CDR2 YFSETQ. The ends were cut back, 4 bases at V and 0 bases at J, with 10 bases in the middle. This CDR3 spans 14 amino acids. Full variable domain (remainder filled in from reference TRBV5-1 and TRBJ1-2): KAGVTQTPRYLIKTRGQQVTLSCSPISGHRSVSWYQQTPGQGLQFLFEYFSETQRNKGNFPGRFSGRQFSNSRSEMNVSTLELGDSALYLCASSKYTTNYGYTFGSGTRLTVV.

The V and J genes are TRBV6-5 and TRBJ2-7, with D hard to call. CDR1 and CDR2 from the germline V gene are MNHEY and SVGAGI. The V end was cut by 2 bases, the J end by 4 bases, with 18 bases between. The length of the CDR3 is 16 residues. The CDR3 spells CASSYTSGLWGYEQYF. As DNA, the CDR3 is TGTGCCAGCAGTTACACCTCGGGCCTGTGGGGTTACGAGCAGTACTTC.

The genes are TRBV7-8 and TRBJ1-5; no firm D call. Germline V gene lookup returns CDR1 SGHVS and CDR2 FQNEAQ. V lost 1 base to trimming and J lost 5 bases, with 9 bases between them. The CDR3 extends over 14 amino acids. The CDR3 DNA sequence: TGTGCCAGCAGCTTAGTAGGTTGGGATCAGCCCCAGCATTTT. Amino acid sequence: CASSLVGWDQPQHF.

The rearrangement uses TRBV5-5 and TRBJ2-7; D is ambiguous. This CDR3 region has 16 residues. V was pared by 1 base and J by 0 bases, with 14 bases between. From germline, CDR1 is SGHKS and CDR2 YYEKEE (reference sequence). The CDR3 region is CASSLYSLQSSYEQYF. The DNA for the CDR3 is TGTGCCAGCAGCTTGTACTCCCTACAAAGCTCCTACGAGCAGTACTTC.

The chain recombines TRBV28 with TRBJ1-2; 9 bases fit TRBD1. Trimming at V came to 8 bases and at J to 8 bases, leaving 18 bases not matched to a gene. Looked up from germline, CDR1 is MDHEN and CDR2 is SYDVKM. The CDR3 is made up of 16 amino acids. The CDR3 region has the DNA TGTGCCAGCGGGTGGCTGATGGGACAGGGTTCGGGGGGCTACACCTTC. Translated: CASGWLMGQGSGGYTF.

The rearrangement links TRBV7-2 to TRBJ1-5, with D unclear. Looked up from germline, CDR1 is SGHTA and CDR2 is FQGNSA. Trimming took off 2 bases at V and 3 bases at J, with 8 bases between the two ends. The CDR3 extends over 14 amino acids. DNA for the CDR3: TGTGCCAGCAGCTTACAACAGAACAATCAGCCCCAGCATTTT. Its protein product is CASSLQQNNQPQHF.

This chain joins TRBV29-1 and TRBJ2-3; D tentatively fits TRBD1 or TRBD2 (6 bases each). The CDR3 runs to 12 residues. Trimming removed 3 bases from V and 4 bases from J, with 8 bases in between. Germline-derived CDR1 and CDR2 are SQVTM and ANQGSEA. This chain's CDR3 is CSVEGGSDTQYF. As DNA, the CDR3 is TGCAGCGTTGAGGGGGGCTCAGATACGCAGTATTTT.

The chain combines TRBV7-2 with TRBJ2-6; D not certain. The germline gives CDR1 SGHTA, CDR2 FQGNSA. Trimming stripped 5 bases from V and 0 bases from J, with 17 bases between. The CDR3 consists of 18 residues. In nucleotides, the CDR3 is TGTGCCAGCAGCCCCCCCTCTTGGTTGGTCTCTGGGGCCAACGTCCTGACTTTC. Its translation is CASSPPSWLVSGANVLTF.

The gene calls are TRBV5-1 and TRBJ2-5, with D possibly matching TRBD1 (6 bases). V shed 3 bases and J shed 0 bases, with 9 bases lying between them. Germline CDR1 reads SGHRS; CDR2 reads YFSETQ. The CDR3 totals 14 residues. The CDR3 reads CASSSGAHQETQYF. The CDR3 DNA follows: TGCGCCAGCAGCTCAGGGGCCCACCAAGAGACCCAGTACTTC.

The chain is built from TRBV15 and TRBJ2-7; tentatively, D is TRBD2 (5 bases). Germline V gene data show CDR1 as LNHNV and CDR2 as YYDKDF (reference sequence). CDR3 length: 19 amino acids. Trimming left V 0 bases short and J 0 bases short, with 21 bases between. The CDR3 DNA is TGTGCCACCAGCAGAGAAACCCCCCAGGACTTTTATAGCTCCTACGAGCAGTACTTC. Translation gives CATSRETPQDFYSSYEQYF.

The J gene is TRBJ1-2, the V gene TRBV7-3; D gene unclear. The CDR3 runs 15 residues. Germline CDR1 is SGHTA and CDR2 is FQGTGA. Trimming took off 2 bases at V and 2 bases at J, with 12 bases between the two ends. The CDR3 reads CASSLGPGENYGYTF. CDR3 DNA sequence: TGTGCCAGCAGCTTAGGCCCGGGAGAAAACTATGGCTACACCTTC.

The chain joins TRBV7-8 to TRBJ1-2; tentative D call: TRBD1 (6 bases). Germline values: CDR1 SGHVS, CDR2 FQNEAQ. The CDR3 sequence is 13 residues long. V lost 2 bases and J 5 bases, leaving 9 bases between the germline ends. In nucleotides, the CDR3 is TGTGCCAGCAGCTTACTACAGGGATATGGCTACACCTTC. This translates into CASSLLQGYGYTF.

The rearrangement links TRBV2 to TRBJ2-7; 7 bases match TRBD1. J was trimmed by 0 bases and V by 6 bases; bases with no gene match: 5. Germline CDR1 reads SNHLY; CDR2 reads FYNNEI. The CDR3 loop spans 14 amino acids. The CDR3 region has the DNA TGTGCCAGCAGCAGGACAGGAGGCTCCTACGAGCAGTACTTC. Its protein product is CASSRTGGSYEQYF.

This clone came up many times. This sequence joins TRBV11-2 and TRBJ2-3; TRBD2 matches 10 bases. The germline CDR1 and CDR2 sequences are SGHAT and FQNNGV. This CDR3 contains 17 residues. V gave up 1 base and J gave up 6 bases; unmatched junction bases: 10. CDR3 DNA sequence: TGTGCCAGCAGCTTAGCACCTAGCGGGAGTCTCCGCGATACGCAGTATTTT. Translating gives CASSLAPSGSLRDTQYF.

V and J are TRBV30 and TRBJ2-1; a weak D match, TRBD2 (5 bases). From germline, CDR1 is GTSNPN and CDR2 SVGIG (reference sequence). This CDR3 contains 14 residues. Trimming shortened V by 1 base and J by 4 bases, and 11 bases separated the two germline ends. The CDR3 spells CAWSAQRLYNEQFF. The CDR3, as DNA: TGTGCCTGGAGTGCCCAGCGGCTATACAATGAGCAGTTCTTC.

This clone was recorded once. DNA for the CDR3: TGTGCCAGCACCCGGACAGGTGGGGAGACCCAGTACTTC. This encodes CASTRTGGETQYF. The rearrangement uses TRBV5-4 and TRBJ2-5; 7 bases agree with TRBD1. The CDR3 runs to 13 residues. Germline CDR1 reads SGHNT; CDR2 reads YYREEE (reference sequence). The V segment lost 6 bases and the J segment 5 bases; nucleotides outside the gene matches: 7.

The rearrangement joins TRBV9 to TRBJ2-3; D gene unclear. This CDR3 spans 15 amino acids. Germline CDR1 SGDLS, CDR2 YYNGEE. The V and J ends lost 1 base and 2 bases respectively, with 11 bases between them. The CDR3 is CASSVWPTDTDTQYF. DNA for the CDR3: TGTGCCAGCAGCGTATGGCCGACGGACACAGATACGCAGTATTTT.

The CDR3 region has the DNA TGTGCCAGCTCACCACGGCAGGGGACCACTGAAGCTTTCTTT. Its protein product is CASSPRQGTTEAFF. V is TRBV18 and J is TRBJ1-1; the D gene is possibly TRBD1 (6 bases). CDR3 length: 14 amino acids. Trimming cost V 1 base and J 4 bases, with 10 bases left between them. CDR1 and CDR2 (germline): KGHSH, LQKENI.

This clone was observed a few times. V gene TRBV28 combines with J gene TRBJ1-1; weak D call: TRBD1 (5 bases). The V end was cut by 6 bases, the J end by 2 bases, with 13 bases between. Looked up from germline, CDR1 is MDHEN and CDR2 is SYDVKM. The CDR3 contains 14 residues. The CDR3 loop is CASSLAGTNTEAFF. In nucleotides, the CDR3 is TGTGCCAGCAGCTTGGCAGGGACTAACACTGAAGCTTTCTTT.

This chain uses TRBV4-3 with TRBJ2-3; 12 nucleotides agree with TRBD2. J was trimmed by 0 bases and V by 3 bases; bases with no gene match: 7. The germline V gene encodes CDR1 LGHNA and CDR2 YSLEER. The CDR3 runs 18 residues. CDR3 in DNA: TGCGCCAGCAGCCACCTCAAGACTAGCGGGAGTAGCACAGATACGCAGTATTTT. It translates to CASSHLKTSGSSTDTQYF.

The chain links TRBV7-3 to TRBJ2-3, with D tentatively TRBD2 (5 bases). This CDR3 has 14 residues. CDR1 and CDR2 (germline): SGHTA, FQGTGA. V lost 5 bases to trimming and J lost 0 bases, with 9 bases between them. CDR3 sequence: CASSVGVSTDTQYF. The CDR3 coding sequence is TGTGCCAGCAGCGTCGGGGTGAGCACAGATACGCAGTATTTT.

This clone was seen only a few times. The identical CDR3 is also encoded by other nucleotide sequences in the sample. The chain carries TRBV18 and TRBJ1-5, with D unresolved. This CDR3 has 13 amino acids. The V end was cut by 3 bases, the J end by 4 bases, with 7 bases between. Germline CDR1 reads KGHSH; CDR2 reads LQKENI. The CDR3 loop is CASSPGGNQPQHF. The CDR3 DNA reads TGTGCCAGCTCACCTGGCGGGAATCAGCCCCAGCATTTT.

The chain uses TRBV10-3 and TRBJ2-6; no reliable D call. Germline V lookup: CDR1 ENHRY, CDR2 SYGVKD. The CDR3 contains 14 residues. Deletions cut 10 bases from V and 4 bases from J, with 14 bases between. The DNA for the CDR3 is TGTGCCACGTCACTCCGGTCCGGGGCCAACGTCCTGACTTTC. This sequence encodes CATSLRSGANVLTF.